Listed below are T cell receptor beta chains from one sample, sequenced in a study of CD8+ T cells in alopecia areata. Clones were read by immunoSEQ multiplex PCR, and TCRdb kept only the in-frame ones, dropping some. The sample consists of 270,000 or so clones, roughly 64% of them appearing once. Here the sequenced sample was CD4+ T cells sorted from blood, taken at week 24, from a patient treated with tofacitinib. The receptor set was obtained from a human donor with alopecia areata. Both conserved end residues are part of each CDR3. A D gene is named only where the DNA matches it firmly. Only some rows state a clone size, as once, few, many or a class for expanded clones.

V gene: TRBV19; clone size: -; D gene: -; J gene: TRBJ1-1; CDR3 protein: CASSIAQLNTEAFF; CDR3 DNA: TGTGCCAGTAGTATTGCGCAACTTAACACTGAAGCTTTCTTT
V gene: TRBV28; clone size: -; D gene: -; J gene: TRBJ1-1; CDR3 protein: CASSLSWGKNTEAFF; CDR3 DNA: TGTGCCAGCAGTTTAAGTTGGGGGAAGAACACTGAAGCTTTCTTT
V gene: TRBV9; clone size: -; D gene: TRBD2; J gene: TRBJ2-2; CDR3 protein: CASSVDGRYTGELFF; CDR3 DNA: TGTGCCAGCAGCGTAGACGGGAGGTACACCGGGGAGCTGTTTTTT
V gene: TRBV6-6; clone size: few; D gene: -; J gene: TRBJ2-2; CDR3 protein: CASSSPPGSGELFF; CDR3 DNA: TGTGCCAGCAGTTCCCCCCCAGGGTCCGGGGAGCTGTTTTTT
V gene: TRBV5-1; clone size: -; D gene: TRBD1; J gene: TRBJ1-1; CDR3 protein: CASSLVGQVDTEAFF; CDR3 DNA: TGCGCCAGCAGCCTTGTAGGACAGGTAGACACTGAAGCTTTCTTT
V gene: TRBV5-4; clone size: -; D gene: TRBD1; J gene: TRBJ2-2; CDR3 protein: CASSPKAQGLAGELFF; CDR3 DNA: TGTGCCAGCAGCCCAAAGGCACAGGGGTTAGCCGGGGAGCTGTTTTTT
V gene: TRBV29-1; clone size: few; D gene: TRBD1; J gene: TRBJ2-7; CDR3 protein: CSVAQGGSYEQYF; CDR3 DNA: TGCAGCGTTGCACAGGGGGGCTCCTACGAGCAGTACTTC
V gene: TRBV4-1; clone size: -; D gene: -; J gene: TRBJ1-1; CDR3 protein: CASSQDGTNTEAFF; CDR3 DNA: TGCGCCAGCAGCCAAGATGGGACCAACACTGAAGCTTTCTTT
V gene: TRBV25-1; clone size: -; D gene: -; J gene: TRBJ1-2; CDR3 protein: CASSESGFGGYTF; CDR3 DNA: TGTGCCAGCAGTGAATCAGGGTTCGGAGGCTACACCTTC
V gene: TRBV5-4; clone size: few; D gene: TRBD1; J gene: TRBJ1-2; CDR3 protein: CASSLTGGKDYGYTF; CDR3 DNA: TGTGCCAGCAGCTTGACAGGGGGCAAGGACTATGGCTACACCTTC
V gene: TRBV6-5; clone size: -; D gene: -; J gene: TRBJ1-1; CDR3 protein: CASSTGKVAEAFF; CDR3 DNA: TGTGCCAGCAGTACAGGGAAGGTCGCTGAAGCTTTCTTT
V gene: TRBV2; clone size: -; D gene: TRBD1; J gene: TRBJ1-2; CDR3 protein: CASSSGGRQGGYTF; CDR3 DNA: TGTGCCAGCAGTTCTGGGGGCCGACAGGGTGGCTACACCTTC
V gene: TRBV5-1; clone size: few; D gene: -; J gene: TRBJ1-1; CDR3 protein: CASSLAGVLDTEAFF; CDR3 DNA: TGCGCCAGCAGCTTGGCCGGGGTTCTGGACACTGAAGCTTTCTTT
V gene: TRBV5-4; clone size: -; D gene: TRBD1; J gene: TRBJ1-6; CDR3 protein: CASSLGTGNSPLHF; CDR3 DNA: TGTGCCAGCAGCCTAGGGACAGGGAATTCACCCCTCCACTTT
V gene: TRBV10-3; clone size: -; D gene: -; J gene: TRBJ1-2; CDR3 protein: CAISDPTQVNYGYTF; CDR3 DNA: TGTGCCATCAGTGACCCCACCCAGGTCAACTATGGCTACACCTTC
V gene: TRBV7-9; clone size: -; D gene: TRBD2; J gene: TRBJ2-1; CDR3 protein: CASSFLAGGPNEQFF; CDR3 DNA: TGTGCCAGCAGCTTCCTAGCGGGGGGGCCGAATGAGCAGTTCTTC
V gene: TRBV5-1; clone size: -; D gene: -; J gene: TRBJ2-1; CDR3 protein: CASHAGRQQFF; CDR3 DNA: TGCGCCAGTCATGCGGGACGCCAACAGTTCTTC
V gene: TRBV7-9; clone size: few; D gene: TRBD1; J gene: TRBJ2-5; CDR3 protein: CASSRVTGSETQYF; CDR3 DNA: TGTGCCAGCAGCCGAGTGACAGGGTCAGAGACCCAGTACTTC